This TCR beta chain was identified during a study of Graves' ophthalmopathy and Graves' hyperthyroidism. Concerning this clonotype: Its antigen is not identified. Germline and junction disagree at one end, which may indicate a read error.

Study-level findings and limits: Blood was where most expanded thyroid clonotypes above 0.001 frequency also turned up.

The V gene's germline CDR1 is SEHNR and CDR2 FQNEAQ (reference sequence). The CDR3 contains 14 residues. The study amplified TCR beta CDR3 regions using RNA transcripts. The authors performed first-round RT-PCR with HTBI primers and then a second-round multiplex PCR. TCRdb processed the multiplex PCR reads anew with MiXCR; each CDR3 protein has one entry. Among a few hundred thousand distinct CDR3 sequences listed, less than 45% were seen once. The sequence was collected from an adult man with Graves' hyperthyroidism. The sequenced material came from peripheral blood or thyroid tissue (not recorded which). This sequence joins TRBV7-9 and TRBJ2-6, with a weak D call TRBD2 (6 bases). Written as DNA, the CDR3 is TGTGCCAGCAGCTTAGCGGGCGGGGCCTACGTCCTGACTTTC. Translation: CASSLAGGAYVLTF. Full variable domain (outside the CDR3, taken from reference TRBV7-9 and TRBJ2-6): DTGVSQNPRHKITKRGQNVTFRCDPISEHNRLYWYRQTLGQGPEFLTYFQNEAQLEKSRLLSDRFSAERPKGSFSTLEIQRTEQGDSAMYLCASSLAGGAYVLTFGAGSRLTVL.